What follows are 28 T cell receptor beta chains derived from one specimen sequenced in a study of blood T cells in healthy people across ages. Primers used in a second PCR of about 6 to 11 cycles were a sample-barcoded 5' primer and a J-beta primer mix. TCRdb independently ran MiXCR on the 5' RACE reads; one entry per CDR3 protein. The table includes hundreds of thousands of distinct CDR3 sequences, roughly 50% detected once. The sequenced sample was blood. The receptor source for this set is a man aged 40-55 years in good health.

The rearrangement uses TRBV11-3 and TRBJ1-2, with unresolved D. The V gene's germline CDR1 is SGHNT and CDR2 YENEEA. With 5 bases removed from V and 6 bases from J, the gap between germline ends came to 13 bases. The CDR3 has 13 amino acids. CDR3 in amino acids: CASSPAQENGYTF. The CDR3 coding sequence is TGTGCCAGCAGCCCCGCGCAGGAGAATGGCTACACCTTC.

V is TRBV28 and J is TRBJ2-7; 11 bases are a match to TRBD1. This CDR3 region has 15 residues. Germline CDR1 is MDHEN and CDR2 is SYDVKM. Trimming removed 7 bases from V and 3 bases from J; junction bases left unmatched: 8. In DNA form, the CDR3 reads TGTGCCAGCACTGGCTCCGGGACAGGGGGCTACGAGCAGTACTTC. It is translated as CASTGSGTGGYEQYF.

This clonotype turned up a few times. The V gene is TRBV29-1, the J gene TRBJ2-1; 13 bases are a match to TRBD2. CDR1 SQVTM and CDR2 ANQGSEA come from the germline V gene. This CDR3 region has 13 residues. J was trimmed by 9 bases and V by 4 bases; bases with no gene match: 3. This CDR3 reads CSVVTSGRGEQFF. The CDR3 region has the DNA TGCAGCGTTGTAACTAGCGGGAGGGGTGAGCAGTTCTTC.

The chain couples TRBV10-3 to TRBJ2-1; 11 bases map to TRBD2. V lost 3 bases, J lost 4 bases, and 5 bases stayed unmatched. CDR1 ENHRY and CDR2 SYGVKD come from the germline V gene. The CDR3 runs to 16 residues. CDR3 coding DNA: TGTGCCATCAGTGACCCGGGACTAGCGGTATACAATGAGCAGTTCTTC. This sequence encodes CAISDPGLAVYNEQFF.

This clonotype was observed a handful of times. V and J are TRBV7-6 and TRBJ2-1, with D unresolved. Germline V gene sequence: CDR1 SGHVS, CDR2 FNYEAQ. Trimming took off 0 bases at V and 0 bases at J, with 9 bases between the two ends. CDR3 length: 16 residues. The CDR3 bases are TGTGCCAGCAGCTTAGCCCCATCTAACTCCTACAATGAGCAGTTCTTC. It specifies CASSLAPSNSYNEQFF.

A word on this clonotype: The missing conserved phenylalanine or tryptophan at the end of this CDR3 makes a read error likely. This chain links TRBV4-2 with TRBJ1-5; D not resolved. The CDR3 length is 15 residues. CDR1 is LGHNA, CDR2 YNFKEQ, per germline. V was shortened by 0 bases and J by 4 bases, with 10 bases between the two germline ends. The CDR3 region has the DNA TGTGCCAGCAGCCAAGATCAGAACACAAATCAGCCCCAGCATGTT. Protein product: CASSQDQNTNQPQHV.

V gene TRBV12-3 or TRBV12-4 combines with J gene TRBJ2-7, with D unclear. This CDR3 has 14 amino acids. Trimming pared 4 bases from V and 1 base from J, leaving 11 bases between. CDR3 residues: CASSSNLNSYEQYF. In nucleotides, the CDR3 is TGTGCCAGCAGTTCTAACCTCAATTCCTACGAGCAGTACTTC.

This chain uses TRBV27 with TRBJ2-7; 9 nucleotides align to TRBD1. The germline gives CDR1 MNHEY, CDR2 SMNVEV (reference sequence). This CDR3 contains 16 residues. V lost 5 bases to trimming and J lost 2 bases; unmatched junction nucleotides: 10. CDR3 DNA sequence: TGTGCCAGCAGTAGGTCGGGACAGGGTGTCCCCTACGAGCAGTACTTC. Residues: CASSRSGQGVPYEQYF.

V usage is TRBV24-1 and J usage is TRBJ2-5; 7 positions agree with TRBD1. The J call could be wrong; TRBJ2-7 is a better fit for the DNA end. The CDR3 covers 16 residues. Germline CDR1 is KGHDR and CDR2 is SFDVKD. This CDR3 is CATSDRQMTGPHEQYF. The DNA for the CDR3 is TGTGCCACCAGTGACCGCCAAATGACAGGGCCCCACGAGCAGTACTTC.

V gene TRBV6-5 combines with J gene TRBJ1-2, with D maybe TRBD1 (5 bases). Germline V CDR1 and CDR2: MNHEY, SVGAGI. V was pared by 0 bases and J by 4 bases, with 9 bases between. This CDR3 is 14 amino acids long. CDR3 sequence (DNA): TGTGCCAGCAGTTACTCGGTCCAGGGCTATGGCTACACCTTC. Encoded protein: CASSYSVQGYGYTF.

This chain links TRBV4-1 with TRBJ2-5; 9 bases line up with TRBD2. The germline gives CDR1 MGHRA, CDR2 YSYEKL. V was clipped by 0 bases and J by 11 bases; unmatched bases: 13. There are 16 residues in the CDR3. The CDR3 DNA is TGCGCCAGCAGCCAAGATACCGGGACTAGCCGTAGACAGCAGTACTTC. This codes for CASSQDTGTSRRQQYF.

This clonotype was detected a few times. CDR3 residues: CASRAPGPARDRRNYGYTF. CDR3 in DNA: TGTGCCAGCAGAGCACCAGGTCCCGCCCGGGACAGGAGGAACTATGGCTACACCTTC. The genes are TRBV25-1 and TRBJ1-2, with 8 bases lining up with TRBD1. The V segment lost 6 bases and the J segment 2 bases; nucleotides outside the gene matches: 20. The germline V gene has CDR1 MGHDK and CDR2 SYGVNS. This CDR3 has 19 amino acids.

This clonotype showed up just a few times. The chain couples TRBV4-2 to TRBJ2-5; TRBD1 aligns across 10 bases. The CDR3 consists of 16 residues. Trimming removed 1 base from V and 2 bases from J; junction bases left unmatched: 4. The germline V gene has CDR1 LGHNA and CDR2 YNFKEQ. Written as DNA, the CDR3 is TGTGCCAGCAGCCAAGCCGGGGACAGGGGTCAAGAGACCCAGTACTTC. Its translation is CASSQAGDRGQETQYF.

This clonotype was seen a single time. V usage is TRBV7-3 and J usage is TRBJ2-5; D unresolved. Germline CDR1 SGHTA, CDR2 FQGTGA. The CDR3 contains 14 residues. V lost 5 bases, J lost 11 bases, and 21 bases lay in between. Here the CDR3 reads CASSETLRRNEQYF. The CDR3, as DNA: TGTGCCAGCAGCGAGACTCTCCGGCGCAATGAGCAGTACTTC.

The gene calls are TRBV19 and TRBJ1-1; no reliable D call. The CDR3 is 17 amino acids. Looked up from germline, CDR1 is LNHDA and CDR2 is SQIVND (reference sequence). V lost 5 bases, J lost 0 bases, and 19 bases lay in between. The CDR3 is CASSLGPGEGMNTEAFF. The DNA of the CDR3 is TGTGCCAGTAGTCTAGGGCCCGGGGAAGGCATGAACACTGAAGCTTTCTTT.

This clonotype turned up a few times. This chain joins TRBV11-1 and TRBJ2-3; 7 positions match TRBD2. Germline values: CDR1 SGHAT, CDR2 FQDESV (reference sequence). V lost 8 bases and J lost 3; bases outside the gene matches: 8. This CDR3 region has 14 residues. DNA of the CDR3: TGTGCCAGCGCGGGGGATGGACTGACAGATACGCAGTATTTT. It codes for CASAGDGLTDTQYF.

The gene calls are TRBV10-3 and TRBJ1-2; TRBD1 matches 7 bases. This CDR3 comprises 17 residues. Germline CDR1 is ENHRY and CDR2 is SYGVKD. V lost 4 bases, J lost 1 base, and 12 bases stayed unmatched. In DNA, the CDR3 is TGTGCCATCAGTGTTCCCGTGGGAGGGGGCGTTAACTATGGCTACACCTTC. The encoded protein is CAISVPVGGGVNYGYTF.

J is TRBJ1-1 and V is TRBV5-5, with D possibly matching TRBD1 (5 bases). The CDR3 extends over 14 amino acids. Germline V gene lookup returns CDR1 SGHKS and CDR2 YYEKEE (reference sequence). V lost 5 bases to trimming and J lost 1 base, with 12 bases between them. The CDR3 DNA sequence: TGTGCCAGCAGAATGGGCAGGGAGAACACTGAAGCTTTCTTT. Protein: CASRMGRENTEAFF.

V and J are TRBV18 and TRBJ2-3; tentatively, D is TRBD2 (6 bases). Deletions cut 8 bases from V and 4 bases from J, with 22 bases between. Germline V CDR1 and CDR2: KGHSH, LQKENI. This CDR3 has 16 amino acids. The CDR3 here is CASLPTGLPTSDTQYF. CDR3 DNA sequence: TGTGCCAGCCTCCCGACCGGACTACCCACTTCAGATACGCAGTATTTT. Using reference TRBV18 and TRBJ2-3 for the parts outside the CDR3, the full variable domain is NAGVMQNPRHLVRRRGQEARLRCSPMKGHSHVYWYRQLPEEGLKFMVYLQKENIIDESGMPKERFSAEFPKEGPSILRIQQVVRGDSAAYFCASLPTGLPTSDTQYFGPGTRLTVL.

The chain couples TRBV20-1 to TRBJ2-4; D is possibly TRBD1 or TRBD2 (6 bases each). Germline V lookup: CDR1 DFQATT, CDR2 SNEGSKA (reference sequence). V was trimmed by 5 bases and J by 3 bases, leaving 17 bases between them. The CDR3 totals 15 residues. CDR3: CSAPNPGAGKNIQYF. DNA for the CDR3: TGCAGTGCTCCTAATCCGGGGGCGGGCAAAAACATTCAGTACTTC.

This clonotype was detected only a few times. The chain carries TRBV20-1 and TRBJ1-1; D not certain. The germline V and J ends were trimmed by 3 bases and 8 bases, with 7 bases remaining between them. CDR1 and CDR2 (germline): DFQATT, SNEGSKA (reference sequence). The length of the CDR3 is 10 residues. The CDR3 DNA sequence: TGCAGTGCTAGTTTGAGAGAAGCTTTCTTT. Its translation is CSASLREAFF.

This rearrangement joins TRBV20-1 to TRBJ2-1; D is perhaps TRBD1 or TRBD2 (5 bases each). The V gene lost 6 bases and the J gene lost 0 bases, with 21 bases spanning the gap. The CDR3 contains 17 residues. Germline CDR1 DFQATT, CDR2 SNEGSKA (reference sequence). DNA for the CDR3: TGCAGTGCCCACCCGACTCCGGGGCTGGGCTCCTACAATGAGCAGTTCTTC. Its protein is CSAHPTPGLGSYNEQFF.

The chain combines TRBV29-1 with TRBJ2-5; possible D gene TRBD2, 6 bases. The germline CDR1 and CDR2 sequences are SQVTM and ANQGSEA. The CDR3 contains 13 residues. With 6 bases removed from V and 5 bases from J, the gap between germline ends came to 16 bases. This CDR3 is CSVGREWGETQYF. For the CDR3, the DNA is TGCAGCGTGGGACGGGAGTGGGGGGAGACCCAGTACTTC.

The chain carries TRBV4-2 and TRBJ2-3, with a possible D match to TRBD1 (5 bases). The V and J ends lost 1 base and 4 bases respectively, with 18 bases between them. Germline V gene data show CDR1 as LGHNA and CDR2 as YNFKEQ. The CDR3 is made up of 17 amino acids. CDR3 sequence (DNA): TGTGCCAGCAGCCAAGTTCGGCCAGGGTATTCTTCAGATACGCAGTATTTT. It specifies CASSQVRPGYSSDTQYF.

This clonotype was counted between two and nine times. The chain carries TRBV29-1 and TRBJ2-5; 10 nucleotides agree with TRBD2. Losses at the gene ends were 3 bases for V and 5 bases for J; bases not matched to a gene: 9. The CDR3 extends over 15 amino acids. Germline assignment: CDR1 SQVTM and CDR2 ANQGSEA. CDR3 loop: CSVDVSGRAVETQYF. The CDR3 DNA reads as TGCAGCGTTGATGTAAGCGGGAGGGCCGTGGAGACCCAGTACTTC. The entire variable domain, with the rest obtained from reference TRBV29-1 and TRBJ2-5, is as follows: SAVISQKPSRDICQRGTSLTIQCQVDSQVTMMFWYRQQPGQSLTLIATANQGSEATYESGFVIDKFPISRPNLTFSTLTVSNMSPEDSSIYLCSVDVSGRAVETQYFGPGTRLLVL.

This clonotype was detected a few times. The genes are TRBV4-1 and TRBJ1-2; D perhaps matches TRBD1 (6 bases). The CDR3 runs 15 residues. The germline V and J ends were trimmed by 2 bases and 2 bases, with 12 bases remaining between them. Looked up from germline, CDR1 is MGHRA and CDR2 is YSYEKL. The CDR3 nucleotides are TGCGCCAGCAGCCAATCATGGACAGAGAACTATGGCTACACCTTC. Translating it yields CASSQSWTENYGYTF.

This rearrangement joins TRBV5-1 to TRBJ1-2; D unresolved. The V end was cut by 5 bases, the J end by 2 bases, with 10 bases between. Germline CDR1 SGHRS, CDR2 YFSETQ. This CDR3 spans 13 amino acids. The CDR3 loop is CASRLSGNYGYTF. The CDR3 nucleotides are TGCGCCAGCAGGTTGTCAGGAAACTATGGCTACACCTTC.

In this sample, this clonotype turned up a few times. The chain recombines TRBV20-1 with TRBJ2-5; TRBD2 agrees at 8 bases. The germline V gene has CDR1 DFQATT and CDR2 SNEGSKA (reference sequence). There are 12 residues in the CDR3. The V segment lost 6 bases and the J segment 6 bases; nucleotides outside the gene matches: 6. The CDR3 coding sequence is TGCAGTGCCTCGGGACTAGAACAGACCCAGTACTTC. Encoded protein: CSASGLEQTQYF.